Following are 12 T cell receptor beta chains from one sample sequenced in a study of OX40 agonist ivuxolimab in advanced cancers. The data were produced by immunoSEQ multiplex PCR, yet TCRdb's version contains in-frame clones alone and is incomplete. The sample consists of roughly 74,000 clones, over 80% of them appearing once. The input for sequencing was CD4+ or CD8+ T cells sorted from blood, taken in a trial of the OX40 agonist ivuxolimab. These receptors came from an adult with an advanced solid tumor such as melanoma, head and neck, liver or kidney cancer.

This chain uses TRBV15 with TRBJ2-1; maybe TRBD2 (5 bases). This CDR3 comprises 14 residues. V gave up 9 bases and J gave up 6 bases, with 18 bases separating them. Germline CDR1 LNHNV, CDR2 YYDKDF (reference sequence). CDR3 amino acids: CATTSGLFGNEQFF. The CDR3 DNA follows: TGTGCCACTACGTCTGGACTGTTTGGCAATGAGCAGTTCTTC.

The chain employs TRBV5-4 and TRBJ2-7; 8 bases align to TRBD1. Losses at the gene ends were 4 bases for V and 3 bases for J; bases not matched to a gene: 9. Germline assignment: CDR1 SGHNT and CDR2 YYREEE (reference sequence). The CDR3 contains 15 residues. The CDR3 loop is CASSLAGQGSYEQYF. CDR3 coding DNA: TGTGCCAGCAGCCTAGCCGGACAGGGCAGCTACGAGCAGTACTTC.

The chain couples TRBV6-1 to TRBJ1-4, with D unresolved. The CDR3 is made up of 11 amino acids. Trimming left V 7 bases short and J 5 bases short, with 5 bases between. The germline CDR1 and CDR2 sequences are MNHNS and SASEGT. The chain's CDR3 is CASTQNEKLFF. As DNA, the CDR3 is TGTGCCAGCACTCAAAATGAAAAACTGTTTTTT.

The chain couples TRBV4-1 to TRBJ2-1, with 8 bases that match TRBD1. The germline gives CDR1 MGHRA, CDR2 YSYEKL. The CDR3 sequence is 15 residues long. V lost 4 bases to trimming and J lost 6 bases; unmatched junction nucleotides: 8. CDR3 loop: CASSPPGTGGNEQFF. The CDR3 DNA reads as TGCGCCAGCAGCCCTCCCGGGACAGGAGGCAATGAGCAGTTCTTC.

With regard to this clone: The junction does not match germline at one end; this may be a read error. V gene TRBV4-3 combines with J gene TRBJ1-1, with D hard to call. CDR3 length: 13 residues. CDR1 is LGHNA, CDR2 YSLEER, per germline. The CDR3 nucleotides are TGCGCCAGCAGATACCAGGCGAACGCTGAAGCTTTCTTT. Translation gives CASRYQANAEAFF.

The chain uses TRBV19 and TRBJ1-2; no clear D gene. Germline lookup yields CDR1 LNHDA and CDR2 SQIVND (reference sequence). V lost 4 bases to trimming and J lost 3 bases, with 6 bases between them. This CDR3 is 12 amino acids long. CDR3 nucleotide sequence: TGTGCCAGTAGTAGGGCAGACTATGGCTACACCTTC. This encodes CASSRADYGYTF.

For the CDR3, the DNA is TGTGCCAGCAGCACAAGGACAGCAACCTACGAGCAGTACTTC. Amino acids: CASSTRTATYEQYF. V gene TRBV7-8 combines with J gene TRBJ2-7; D might be TRBD1 (6 bases). V lost 5 bases to trimming and J lost 2 bases, with 13 bases between them. From germline, CDR1 is SGHVS and CDR2 FQNEAQ. The CDR3 spans 14 residues.

CDR3 DNA: TGTGCCAGCAGCCGCGGACTAGCCAACTACGAGCAGTACTTC. The encoded protein is CASSRGLANYEQYF. The chain links TRBV6-6 to TRBJ2-7; TRBD2 matches at 8 bases. CDR1 MNHNY and CDR2 SVGAGI come from the germline V gene (reference sequence). The CDR3 spans 14 residues. J gave up 3 bases and V 6 bases, and 7 bases lay outside the gene matches.

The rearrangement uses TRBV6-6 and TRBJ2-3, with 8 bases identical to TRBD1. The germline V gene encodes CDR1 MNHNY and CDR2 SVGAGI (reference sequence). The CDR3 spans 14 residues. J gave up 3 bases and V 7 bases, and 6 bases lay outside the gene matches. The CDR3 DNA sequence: TGTGCCAGCACGCAGGGGGCGCTGACAGATACGCAGTATTTT. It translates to CASTQGALTDTQYF.

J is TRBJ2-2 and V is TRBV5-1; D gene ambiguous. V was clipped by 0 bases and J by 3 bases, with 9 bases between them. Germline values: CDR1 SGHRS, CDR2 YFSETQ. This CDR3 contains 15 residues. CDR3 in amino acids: CASSLVRRDTGELFF. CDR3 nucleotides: TGCGCCAGCAGCTTGGTACGGAGAGACACCGGGGAGCTGTTTTTT.

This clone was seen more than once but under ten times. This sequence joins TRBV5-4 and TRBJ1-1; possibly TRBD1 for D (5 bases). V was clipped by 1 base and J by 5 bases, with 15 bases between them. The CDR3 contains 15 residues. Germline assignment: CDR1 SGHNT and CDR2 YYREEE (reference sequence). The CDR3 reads CASSLHEGRVTEAFF. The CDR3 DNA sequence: TGTGCCAGCAGCTTGCATGAGGGGCGAGTGACTGAAGCTTTCTTT. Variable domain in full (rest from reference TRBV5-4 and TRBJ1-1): ETGVTQSPTHLIKTRGQQVTLRCSSQSGHNTVSWYQQALGQGPQFIFQYYREEENGRGNFPPRFSGLQFPNYSSELNVNALELDDSALYLCASSLHEGRVTEAFFGQGTRLTVV.

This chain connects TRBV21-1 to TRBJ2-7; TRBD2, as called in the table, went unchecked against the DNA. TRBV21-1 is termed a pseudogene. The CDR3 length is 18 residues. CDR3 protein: CASSKRRTRPRDSYEQYF. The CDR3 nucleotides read TGTGCCAGCAGCAAAAGAAGGACTAGGCCTCGTGATTCCTACGAGCAGTACTTC.